The 7 T cell receptor beta chains presented below share a single source sample, sequenced in a study of blood T cell repertoires in COVID-19. Clones were sequenced by immunoSEQ multiplex PCR, and TCRdb holds only the in-frame ones, with some missing. The repertoire holds tens of thousands of clones, with over 75% as singletons. Sequenced sample: peripheral blood. The receptors come from a human donor in a cohort sampled during active COVID-19.

CDR3 in amino acids: CASSIGRRQETQYF. CDR3 DNA sequence: TGTGCCAGTAGTATCGGAAGGCGGCAGGAGACCCAGTACTTC. This chain connects TRBV19 to TRBJ2-5; D remains ambiguous. Trimming took 3 bases from V and 5 from J, leaving 13 bases between them. The CDR3 runs to 14 residues. From germline, CDR1 is LNHDA and CDR2 SQIVND (reference sequence).

The chain couples TRBV6-6 to TRBJ1-6; 9 nucleotides line up with TRBD1. CDR1 MNHNY and CDR2 SVGAGI come from the germline V gene (reference sequence). This CDR3 comprises 14 residues. J lost 9 bases, V lost 4 bases, and 4 bases had no gene match. CDR3 loop: CASSSQGAGSPLHF. CDR3 sequence (DNA): TGTGCCAGCAGTTCACAGGGGGCAGGTTCACCCCTCCACTTT.

The chain uses TRBV28 and TRBJ2-5; 12 positions agree with TRBD1. The ends lost 8 bases at V and 4 bases at J; junction bases unmatched: 11. The CDR3 spans 16 residues. Germline V gene data show CDR1 as MDHEN and CDR2 as SYDVKM. CDR3 sequence: CASANVGTGGRETQYF. Written as DNA, the CDR3 is TGTGCCAGCGCGAATGTCGGGACAGGGGGCCGAGAGACCCAGTACTTC.

This clone was seen just once. The rearrangement links TRBV6-5 to TRBJ2-1; 10 nucleotides line up with TRBD2. From germline, CDR1 is MNHEY and CDR2 SVGAGI. The CDR3 spans 15 residues. The trim removed 6 bases at V and 4 bases at J, leaving 6 bases unmatched. CDR3 amino acids: CASSATSGAYNEQFF. Written as DNA, the CDR3 is TGTGCCAGCAGCGCTACTAGCGGGGCTTACAATGAGCAGTTCTTC.

The chain couples TRBV3-1 (or the pseudogene TRBV3-2) to TRBJ1-3; D remains ambiguous. The CDR3 extends over 15 amino acids. CDR1 and CDR2 (germline): LGHDT, YNNKEL (reference sequence). V was cut by 0 bases and J by 4 bases, with 10 bases left in between. CDR3 coding DNA: TGTGCCAGCAGCCAAGAGGCCAGAATGGGAAACACCATATATTTT. This sequence encodes CASSQEARMGNTIYF.

The chain couples TRBV6-2 or TRBV6-3 to TRBJ1-2; D gene uncertain. CDR3 size: 15 residues. Trimming cost V 6 bases and J 4 bases, with 18 bases left between them. The germline CDR1 and CDR2 sequences are MNHEY and SVGEGT. CDR3 loop: CASSPSRTAFYGYTF. CDR3 bases: TGTGCCAGCAGCCCCTCCCGAACAGCCTTCTATGGCTACACCTTC.

J is TRBJ2-1 and V is TRBV9, with 8 bases aligning to TRBD2. The junction had 2 bases not matched to a gene; V was cut back by 3 bases and J by 3 bases. CDR1 and CDR2 from the germline V gene are SGDLS and YYNGEE. CDR3 length equals 14 residues. In DNA form, the CDR3 reads TGTGCCAGCAGCGCCACTAGCGGCTACAATGAGCAGTTCTTC. It specifies CASSATSGYNEQFF. Complete variable domain (other parts from reference TRBV9 and TRBJ2-1): DSGVTQTPKHLITATGQRVTLRCSPRSGDLSVYWYQQSLDQGLQFLIQYYNGEERAKGNILERFSAQQFPDLHSELNLSSLELGDSALYFCASSATSGYNEQFFGPGTRLTVL.